This T cell receptor (beta chain) was recorded in a study of T cells after yellow fever vaccination. Overall study: Fractions low in cell number were prepared with SMART-Seq v4 Ultra Low Input.

This clonotype occurred a few times. Antigen: not known. Study outcomes and limitations: Peak timing came faster in the weaker secondary response, day 5 versus 15. Subsequent booster samples again held most clones from primary vaccination (roughly 96% CD4, roughly 90% CD8). Across the CD4 and CD8 compartments, a small share of clonotypes was present in both.

This CDR3 has 14 amino acids. V lost 4 bases and J lost 10, with 19 bases in between. Germline values: CDR1 SGHTA, CDR2 FQGNSA. TCRdb re-analysed the 5' RACE reads in MiXCR, keeping a single row per CDR3 protein. Among about 330,000 distinct CDR3 sequences listed, about 4% were seen once. The source of this sequence is a man aged 18 to 29 who received the YFV17D yellow fever vaccine. Sequenced here: PBMCs, sampled 5 days after the yellow fever booster vaccination. V gene TRBV7-2 combines with J gene TRBJ2-5; D assignment may be TRBD1 or TRBD2 (5 bases each). CDR3 sequence (DNA): TGTGCCAGCAGCTCCTCCGGGACCACCTCGTTCCAGTACTTC. Protein product: CASSSSGTTSFQYF.